The table lists the clone carrying this T cell receptor (beta chain) with a few counts. Clinical symptoms, serum thyroxine and TRAb, thyroid ultrasound and orbital computed tomography together formed the diagnostic basis. This record comes from a study of T cells in Graves' hyperthyroidism and ophthalmopathy. RNA transcripts gave rise to amplified TCR beta CDR3 regions. HTBI primers were the set used in a first-round RT-PCR of the TCR CDR3. TCRdb reprocessed the multiplex PCR reads with MiXCR, giving one entry per CDR3 protein. The sample has a few hundred thousand distinct CDR3 sequences; around a sixth are singletons. What was sequenced was blood. This clonotype was sampled from a woman in her fifties or sixties with Graves' hyperthyroidism.

CDR3 nucleotides: TGTGCCAGCAGCGCAAACAGGGGGGAAAGTAGAGGCTACACCTTC. Its translation is CASSANRGESRGYTF. The V and J genes are TRBV9 and TRBJ1-2, with 8 bases matching TRBD1. Germline CDR1 and CDR2: SGDLS and YYNGEE. With V trimmed by 3 bases and J by 8 bases, 12 bases remained unmatched. This CDR3 has 15 amino acids. Combining the CDR3 with reference TRBV9 and TRBJ1-2 gives the whole variable domain DSGVTQTPKHLITATGQRVTLRCSPRSGDLSVYWYQQSLDQGLQFLIQYYNGEERAKGNILERFSAQQFPDLHSELNLSSLELGDSALYFCASSANRGESRGYTFGSGTRLTVV.